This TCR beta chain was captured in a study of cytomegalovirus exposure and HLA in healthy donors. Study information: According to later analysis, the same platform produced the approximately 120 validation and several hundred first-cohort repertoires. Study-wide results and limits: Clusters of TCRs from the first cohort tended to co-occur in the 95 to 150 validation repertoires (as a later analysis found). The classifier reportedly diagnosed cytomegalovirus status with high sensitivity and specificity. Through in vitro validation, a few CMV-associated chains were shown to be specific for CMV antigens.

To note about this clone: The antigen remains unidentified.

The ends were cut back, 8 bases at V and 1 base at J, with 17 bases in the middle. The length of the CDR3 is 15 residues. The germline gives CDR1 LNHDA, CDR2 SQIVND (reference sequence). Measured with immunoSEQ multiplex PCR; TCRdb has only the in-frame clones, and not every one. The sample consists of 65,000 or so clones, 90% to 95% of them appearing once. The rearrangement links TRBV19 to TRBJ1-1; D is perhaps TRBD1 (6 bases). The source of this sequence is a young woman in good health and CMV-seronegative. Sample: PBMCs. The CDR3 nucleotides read TGTGCCAGTTCGGACAGTTCTCCCAGGAACACTGAAGCTTTCTTT. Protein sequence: CASSDSSPRNTEAFF.